This TCR beta chain was recorded in a study of shared clonotypes between healthy human individuals. CDR3 size: 12 residues. The germline V gene encodes CDR1 MNHEY and CDR2 SMNVEV (reference sequence). V lost 5 bases to trimming and J lost 7 bases, with 11 bases between them. CD8 cells classed as naive were CD45RO-negative and positively selected for CCR7, excluding terminally differentiated effector memory CD45RA+ cells. Some clones are missing from TCRdb's copy, which holds only in-frame ones; the method was immunoSEQ multiplex PCR. This sample has 660,000 or so clones; approximately 96% occur once, and the top ten carry roughly 0.12%.

The receptor comes from a woman between 25 and 40 years old in good health. The V call is TRBV27, the J call TRBJ1-1; possibly TRBD1 for D (5 bases). Input material: naive CD8+ T cells sorted from blood. The CDR3 DNA is TGTGCCAGCAGTCCCTTGGGGGATGAAGCTTTCTTT. This gives the protein CASSPLGDEAFF.